The clone carrying this T cell receptor (beta chain) was recorded many times. Its matching antigen is unknown. The definition of stable Graves' hyperthyroidism was no ophthalmopathy progression within 18 months. The source of the sample is a study of T cells in Graves' hyperthyroidism and ophthalmopathy. Overall study findings and caveats: Also found in blood were most expanded thyroid clonotypes above 0.001. From stable hyperthyroidism, ophthalmopathy was set apart by a 13 V-J model.

The investigators amplified TCR beta CDR3 regions from RNA transcripts. With the HTBI primer set, the TCR CDR3 went through a first round of RT-PCR. Using its own MiXCR run on the multiplex PCR reads, TCRdb lists one record per CDR3 protein. The table shows 450,000 to 700,000 distinct CDR3 sequences, with approximately 44% occurring only once. This TCR came from a woman aged 18-29 years with Graves' hyperthyroidism. What was sequenced was peripheral blood or thyroid tissue (not recorded which).

CDR3 in amino acids: CASSPRQLDTEAFF. In nucleotides, the CDR3 is TGTGCCAGCTCACCACGTCAGTTGGACACTGAAGCTTTCTTT. V is TRBV18 and J is TRBJ1-1; D is undetermined. This CDR3 comprises 14 residues. Germline-derived CDR1 and CDR2 are KGHSH and LQKENI. V lost 1 base and J 3 bases, leaving 9 bases between the germline ends.